This record looks at one TCR beta chain sequence and its context. As yet, its antigen is unknown. This specimen belongs to a study of persistence of HIV-infected CD4 T cells. Study-wide points: Degenerate expanded CDR3beta sequences were enriched among CMV- and Gag-responding cells. TCRbeta richness was lower in CMV- and Gag-responding cells than in anti-CD3/anti-CD28-responding cells.

Trimming shortened V by 1 base and J by 9 bases, and 10 bases separated the two germline ends. This CDR3 is built from 13 residues. Germline CDR1 and CDR2: SGHNT and YENEEA. Nonspecific anti-CD3/anti-CD28 bead stimulation represents the broad CD4+ T cell repertoire. Responding CD4+ T cells were sorted by upregulation of both CD40 ligand and CD69. For at least 4 years, plasma HIV-1 RNA was undetectable (<50 copies/mL). Sequencing used immunoSEQ version 4 in survey mode. The protocol was immunoSEQ multiplex PCR, while the TCRdb copy is restricted to in-frame clones and leaves out a portion. The sample yields under 50,000 clones, 75% to 90% seen once.

J is TRBJ2-1 and V is TRBV11-3; possible D gene TRBD2, 5 bases. The specimen comprised CD4+ T cells sorted from PBMCs after approximately 19-hour stimulation, sampled from a patient who received antiretroviral therapy. The clonotype originates from an adult woman with HIV who was CMV-seropositive. CDR3 bases: TGTGCCAGCAGCTTAGCGGGAAAAGTTGAGCAGTTCTTC. This encodes CASSLAGKVEQFF.